This note documents a single T cell receptor beta chain sequence. A few counts support this clonotype. What antigen it recognizes has not been identified. No quality values exist for individual bases; no much larger clone is one base distant. Library construction relied on PCR. DNA from cultured CD4+ T cells underwent TCR sequencing with the Oncomine TCR Beta short-read assay at the Johns Hopkins FTIC core. The QIAamp micro DNA kit was used to extract genomic DNA from the cultured CD4+ T cells. Oncomine TCR Beta libraries from cultured CD4+ T cells were pooled with unique dual indexes and sequenced on an Illumina iSeq 100. For the original study's pipeline: Non-productive sequences were filtered out, and CDR3s that did not start with C, did not end with F or W, or were shorter than 7 amino acids were discarded. The MANAFEST web application identified antigen-specific clonotypes by comparing peptide-stimulated wells against reference wells and other culture wells. Positive clones required FDR below 0.05, an odds ratio above 5, and productive frequency above 0.1% in at least two of three replicate wells. A clonotype counted as cross-reactive if it showed significant expansion both in the SARS-CoV-2 spike wells and in at least one common cold coronavirus spike condition. Using R version 3.6.1, CDR3 homology was evaluated through Levenshtein distances (stringdist) along with unrooted phylogenetic trees (ape). TCRdb applied fastp at Q25 and MiXCR to the public reads, then kept only in-frame beta chains. Every distinct CDR3 protein forms one entry, paired with its most common genes and DNA. V and J calls and clone size were set by TCRdb, not the authors. A total of 15,000 or so distinct CDR3 sequences appear in this sample, around half of them only once. More than 15% of the sample is held by the ten biggest clonotypes.

This entry comes from a study of vaccination and CD4 T cells after COVID-19 (dated by TCRdb to between 2021 and 2024). In the study overall: SARS-CoV-2 positivity had been established in the convalescent patients by nasal swab PCR, and mild disease was recorded in several of these patients and severe disease in one. Control cultures received a CEFX viral epitope pool as the positive control, an HIV-1 Nef peptide pool as the negative control, or no peptide. Post-vaccine blood samples were obtained a median of around 74 days after the second vaccine dose, with a range of roughly 14 to 241 days. In the convalescent cohort there were six males and four females, among whom were two Hispanic individuals, seven Caucasians, two Asians and one multiracial person. Post-COVID blood samples from convalescent patients were collected a median of roughly 100 days after diagnosis, with a range of 35 to 161 days. Overlapping spike peptide pools from SARS-CoV-2 and from the common cold coronaviruses HCoV-NL63, HCoV-OC43 and HCoV-229E were used as culture stimuli. Each participant got two doses of either the Pfizer-BioNTech BNT162b2 vaccine (n=8) or the Moderna mRNA-1273 vaccine (n=2). In ten to eleven COVID-19 convalescent patients and several infection-naive healthy vaccine recipients, the spike-specific CD4+ TCR repertoire before mRNA vaccination was compared with the repertoire after mRNA vaccination.

Sample treatment or condition, as interpreted from the label and publication: roughly 10-day PBMC culture with coronavirus spike peptide pools or control peptides (ViraFEST assay). The study used the ViraFEST assay, which expanded antigen-specific T cells with peptide pools and then identified expanded clonotypes by TCR sequencing. The convalescent patients' positive SARS-CoV-2 PCR tests fell between March and December 2020, which was before the Alpha, Beta and Delta variants emerged in the United States. Each well held approximately 2 million PBMCs cultured in IMDM containing approximately 5% human AB serum and approximately 9.6 IU/ml IL-2, with about 10 ug/ml peptide pools added. On days 3 and 7, half of the culture medium was replaced with fresh IL-2-containing medium. Once the cells had been in culture for less than 12 days, the EasySep CD4+ T cell isolation kit was used to isolate CD4+ T cells by negative selection. PBMCs were separated from whole blood using Ficoll-Paque Plus gradient centrifugation and then either used fresh or cryopreserved at -140C. Each culture condition was generally run in triplicate wells.

V and J lose 2 bases and 7 bases, and a span of 9 bases separates them. The CDR3 runs 13 amino acids, cysteine and phenylalanine included. The CDR3 DNA has 39 bases and is translated from base 1. CDR1 and CDR2 were assigned from the germline V gene as SGHTA and FQGNSA. Findings and caveats that apply to the study as a whole: The number of convalescent patients in the study was relatively small, and the study did not examine early timepoints following natural infection. The median number of SARS-CoV-2-reactive clonotypes rose from about 19 after infection to 30 to 45 after vaccination, but the change was not significant. Of the vaccine-specific clones in convalescent patients, 304 of 307, or nearly all, reacted only to SARS-CoV-2 spike and did not cross-react with common cold coronaviruses. Among the post-vaccine SARS-CoV-2-reactive clones in convalescent patients, a median 86.3% showed up only after vaccination, which suggests vaccine-specific priming.

The source is a human donor who had recovered from COVID-19. This chain is built from TRBV7-2 and TRBJ2-1, with no confident D gene call. The sequencing used CD4+ T cells from blood, cultured in vitro, collected before SARS-CoV-2 vaccination. The CDR3 amino acid sequence is: CASSLSHGNEQFF. In nucleotides, the sequence is TGTGCCAGCAGCTTATCCCACGGGAATGAGCAGTTCTTC.